One T cell receptor beta chain is described in this entry. Its antigen is not known. The sample belongs to a study of response to subunit inactivated influenza vaccine. General study results and limits: Authors suggested each seasonal flu vaccination may recruit only limited numbers of new T cells.

TCRdb redid the calling of the RT-PCR reads with MiXCR, one entry per CDR3 protein. The sample contains approximately 730,000 distinct CDR3 sequences, around 14% of which appear only once. Specimen: PBMCs from blood, collected 14 to 15 days before vaccination. The clonotype was recovered from a man aged 50 or older who received an inactivated influenza vaccine.

CDR3 loop: CASSPLGTSTSTDTQYF. The CDR3 DNA reads TGTGCCAGCTCACCACTCGGGACATCTACTAGCACAGATACGCAGTATTTT. The genes are TRBV18 and TRBJ2-3, with D maybe TRBD1 (6 bases). The CDR3 sequence is 17 residues long. Germline V gene sequence: CDR1 KGHSH, CDR2 LQKENI. The V gene lost 1 base and the J gene lost 0 bases, with 14 bases spanning the gap.